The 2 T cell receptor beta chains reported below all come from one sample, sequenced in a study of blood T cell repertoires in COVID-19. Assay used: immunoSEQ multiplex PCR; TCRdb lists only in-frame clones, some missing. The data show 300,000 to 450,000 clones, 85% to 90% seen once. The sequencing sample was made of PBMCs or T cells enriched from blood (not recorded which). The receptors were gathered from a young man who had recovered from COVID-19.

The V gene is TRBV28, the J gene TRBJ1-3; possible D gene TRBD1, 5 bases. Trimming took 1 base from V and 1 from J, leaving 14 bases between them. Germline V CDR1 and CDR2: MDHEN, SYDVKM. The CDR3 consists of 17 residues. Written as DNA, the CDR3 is TGTGCCAGCAGTTTATACCAGGGCTTCATATCTGGAAACACCATATATTTT. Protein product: CASSLYQGFISGNTIYF.

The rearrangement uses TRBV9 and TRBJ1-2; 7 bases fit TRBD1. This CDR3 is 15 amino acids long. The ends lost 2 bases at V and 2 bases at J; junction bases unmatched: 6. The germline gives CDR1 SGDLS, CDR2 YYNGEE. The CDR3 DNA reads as TGTGCCAGCAGCGTCCTAGGACAGGCCAACTATGGCTACACCTTC. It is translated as CASSVLGQANYGYTF. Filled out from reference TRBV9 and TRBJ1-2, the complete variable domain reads DSGVTQTPKHLITATGQRVTLRCSPRSGDLSVYWYQQSLDQGLQFLIQYYNGEERAKGNILERFSAQQFPDLHSELNLSSLELGDSALYFCASSVLGQANYGYTFGSGTRLTVV.